This TCR beta chain was sequenced during a study of CD8 T cells in ankylosing spondylitis. Study results and caveats: Several highly homologous variants formed a TCR beta motif that appeared characteristic of ankylosing spondylitis blood. Prior literature has documented some motif variants in synovial fluid and blood from reactive arthritis. According to the report, clones linked to the disease were significantly enriched in matched synovial fluid samples taken from ankylosing spondylitis patients.

The CDR3 sequence is 16 residues long. Trimming cost V 3 bases and J 6 bases; bases outside gene matches: 11. Many counts were recorded for this clonotype. Its antigen is still unknown. Molecular-barcoded quantitative 5'-RACE produced these TCR beta libraries. MiXCR was run by TCRdb on the 5' RACE reads, yielding one entry per CDR3 protein. The sample contains roughly 40,000 distinct CDR3 sequences, approximately 10% of which appear only once. The sequencing sample was made of blood, either unsorted or a sorted T cell fraction (not recorded which). The chain carries TRBV12-3 or TRBV12-4 and TRBJ1-1, with 9 nucleotides matching TRBD1. This clonotype was sampled from a male donor with ankylosing spondylitis or in good health (not recorded which). CDR3 protein: CASSFRGPGQGSEAFF. DNA of the CDR3: TGTGCCAGCAGTTTTAGGGGGCCGGGACAGGGATCTGAAGCTTTCTTT.